This TCR beta chain was captured in a study of T cells in Graves' hyperthyroidism and ophthalmopathy. Study-level points and caveats: A 13 V-J signature model discriminated ophthalmopathy versus stable hyperthyroidism.

Newly diagnosed patients aged 18 to 65 had hyperthyroidism of under 2 months' duration. What was amplified from RNA transcripts were TCR beta CDR3 regions. A first-round RT-PCR of the TCR CDR3 used the HTBI primer set. From the multiplex PCR reads, TCRdb called clonotypes with MiXCR, one entry per CDR3 protein. The data contain around 300,000 distinct CDR3 sequences, 11% to 15% of them singletons. The V end lost 5 bases, the J end lost 0 bases, and 13 bases lay between the germline ends. The CDR3 contains 16 residues. Germline values: CDR1 SGHTA, CDR2 FQGNSA. As regards this clonotype: Its cognate antigen is unknown.

This clonotype was sampled from a woman aged 25 to 39 with Graves' hyperthyroidism. The chain has TRBV7-2 and TRBJ2-2, with a tentative D call TRBD1 (6 bases). The specimen was blood. This CDR3 reads CASSRGQFANTGELFF. In DNA, the CDR3 is TGTGCCAGCAGCCGAGGACAGTTCGCGAACACCGGGGAGCTGTTTTTT. Using reference TRBV7-2 and TRBJ2-2 for the parts outside the CDR3, the full variable domain is GAGVSQSPSNKVTEKGKDVELRCDPISGHTALYWYRQSLGQGLEFLIYFQGNSAPDKSGLPSDRFSAERTGGSVSTLTIQRTQQEDSAVYLCASSRGQFANTGELFFGEGSRLTVL.